These T cell receptor beta chains were read from a single sample in a study of T cell responses to AZD1222 COVID-19 vaccine. The assay was immunoSEQ multiplex PCR, and TCRdb's table has in-frame clones only and misses some. The sample has some 130,000 clones, about nine tenths seen once. The material sequenced was peripheral blood, taken 28 days after the second AZD1222 dose. The receptors shown here come from an adult who received the AZD1222 COVID-19 vaccine. Each CDR3 is given with its conserved first and last residue. The D gene is left open where the match is weak. Some rows mark clone size as missing; the rest say once, few, many or name a class of expanded clone.

j_call | d_call | clone_size | v_call | cdr3_aa | cdr3_nt
TRBJ2-2 | TRBD1 | . | TRBV9 | CASSLALGTGRGWELFF | TGTGCCAGCAGCCTAGCTCTCGGGACAGGGAGGGGTTGGGAGCTGTTTTTT
TRBJ2-7 | TRBD1 | . | TRBV6-1 | CASSDLFSDRGYEQYF | TGTGCCAGCAGTGACTTATTCTCTGACAGGGGGTACGAGCAGTACTTC
TRBJ2-7 | . | . | TRBV19 | CASSISSRGNYEQYF | TGTGCCAGTAGTATAAGTTCCAGGGGCAACTACGAGCAGTACTTC
TRBJ2-2 | TRBD2 | . | TRBV7-9 | CASSFFRFGTIATGELFF | TGTGCCAGCAGCTTTTTCCGATTCGGGACTATTGCTACCGGGGAGCTGTTTTTT
TRBJ2-7 | TRBD2 | . | TRBV5-4 | CASSFVTSGRAGYEQYF | TGTGCCAGCAGCTTCGTGACTAGCGGGAGGGCAGGCTACGAGCAGTACTTC
TRBJ2-7 | TRBD1 | . | TRBV18 | CASSPVGQGYEQYF | TGTGCCAGCTCACCGGTCGGACAGGGCTACGAGCAGTACTTC
TRBJ1-2 | TRBD1 | . | TRBV19 | CASTDRGGYGYTF | TGTGCCAGCACAGACAGGGGTGGCTATGGCTACACCTTC
TRBJ1-5 | . | . | TRBV2 | CASTFFRDSNQPQHF | TGTGCCAGCACCTTTTTTAGGGACAGCAATCAGCCCCAGCATTTT
TRBJ1-1 | . | . | TRBV5-4 | CASSRDTLNTEAFF | TGTGCCAGCAGCCGGGACACTTTGAACACTGAAGCTTTCTTT
TRBJ1-6 | . | . | TRBV10-3 | CAISLGASNSPLHF | TGTGCCATCAGTTTGGGGGCGTCGAATTCACCCCTCCACTTT
TRBJ2-6 | TRBD2 | once | TRBV10-3 | CAISGKSGTVSGANVLTF | TGTGCCATCAGTGGAAAGAGCGGGACGGTCTCTGGGGCCAACGTCCTGACTTTC
TRBJ1-1 | TRBD1 | . | TRBV28 | CASSPGTDRGTEAFF | TGTGCCAGCAGTCCCGGGACAGATAGGGGCACTGAAGCTTTCTTT
TRBJ2-2 | TRBD2 | . | TRBV4-1 | CASSQGLAGANTGELFF | TGCGCCAGCAGCCAAGGACTAGCGGGGGCGAACACCGGGGAGCTGTTTTTT
TRBJ2-1 | TRBD2 | . | TRBV6-4 | CAMLDTNPAGALGNEQFF | TGTGCCATGCTAGATACCAACCCAGCGGGAGCCCTGGGCAATGAGCAGTTCTTC
TRBJ2-5 | TRBD1 | . | TRBV5-1 | CASSLLPGQQSYQETQYF | TGCGCCAGCAGCTTGTTGCCGGGACAGCAAAGCTACCAAGAGACCCAGTACTTC
TRBJ2-5 | . | . | TRBV7-9 | CASSFSRGETQYF | TGTGCCAGCAGCTTCAGTCGTGGAGAGACCCAGTACTTC
TRBJ2-1 | TRBD1 | . | TRBV5-1 | CASSAGPTGTGGNNEQFF | TGCGCCAGCTCCGCCGGACCTACAGGGACAGGGGGGAACAATGAGCAGTTCTTC
TRBJ1-2 | . | few | TRBV25-1 | CASSQGGVNNYGYTF | TGTGCCAGCAGTCAAGGAGGGGTCAACAACTATGGCTACACCTTC
TRBJ2-1 | . | few | TRBV11-3 | CASSLYKASEEQFF | TGTGCCAGCAGCTTATATAAAGCTAGTGAGGAGCAGTTCTTC
TRBJ2-5 | TRBD1 | . | TRBV28 | CASYDGQGGIQYF | TGTGCCAGCTATGACGGACAGGGCGGTATTCAGTACTTC
TRBJ1-1 | TRBD1 | once | TRBV29-1 | CSVQGGWGMNTEAFF | TGCAGCGTTCAAGGGGGCTGGGGAATGAACACTGAAGCTTTCTTT
TRBJ1-1 | . | . | TRBV3-1/TRBV3-2 | CASSRTPQRTEAFF | TGTGCCAGCAGCCGCACACCACAGCGGACTGAAGCTTTCTTT
TRBJ2-1 | . | . | TRBV10-3 | CAISEAGGGEQFF | TGTGCCATCAGTGAAGCAGGGGGGGGTGAGCAGTTCTTC
TRBJ2-2 | TRBD2 | . | TRBV5-4 | CASSFGSGSNGELFF | TGTGCCAGCAGCTTCGGTAGCGGGAGTAACGGGGAGCTGTTTTTT
TRBJ1-6 | . | few | TRBV19 | CASSRQLTTFYSSYNSPLHF | TGTGCCAGTAGTAGACAGTTAACCACCTTTTACAGCTCCTATAATTCACCCCTCCACTTT
TRBJ2-1 | TRBD2 | . | TRBV6-5 | CASSPLLAGVDEQFF | TGTGCCAGCAGTCCCTTACTAGCGGGAGTTGATGAGCAGTTCTTC
TRBJ2-5 | . | . | TRBV6-5 | CASSYSRLGRQETQYF | TGTGCCAGCAGTTACTCTAGGCTGGGACGCCAAGAGACCCAGTACTTC
TRBJ2-1 | . | . | TRBV6-1 | CASSEGIVNRYNEQFF | TGTGCCAGCAGTGAAGGGATTGTGAATAGGTACAATGAGCAGTTCTTC
TRBJ2-7 | TRBD2 | . | TRBV7-9 | CASSSRRASGSINEQYF | TGTGCCAGCAGCTCGAGGAGGGCTAGCGGGAGTATCAACGAGCAGTACTTC
TRBJ1-6 | . | . | TRBV9 | CASSVGRLEGDSPLHF | TGTGCCAGCAGCGTAGGCCGGTTGGAGGGTGATTCACCCCTCCACTTT
TRBJ1-5 | . | once | TRBV7-9 | CASSSQEDQPQHF | TGTGCCAGCAGCTCCCAGGAGGATCAGCCCCAGCATTTT
TRBJ2-1 | TRBD2 | . | TRBV19 | CASSRGLAGEQFF | TGTGCCAGTAGTCGGGGACTAGCAGGCGAGCAGTTCTTC
TRBJ2-7 | . | . | TRBV2 | CASSVHRVHEQYF | TGTGCCAGCAGTGTCCACAGGGTCCACGAGCAGTACTTC
TRBJ1-2 | TRBD1 | . | TRBV19 | CASRLTGDGDYGYTF | TGTGCCAGTAGATTAACAGGGGACGGAGACTATGGCTACACCTTC
TRBJ2-7 | TRBD2 | . | TRBV19 | CASSQGGLAGVGEQYF | TGTGCCAGTAGCCAGGGGGGGCTAGCGGGAGTCGGCGAGCAGTACTTC
TRBJ2-1 | . | . | TRBV5-1 | CASSLGDRYNEQFF | TGCGCCAGCAGCTTGGGGGACCGCTACAATGAGCAGTTCTTC
TRBJ1-1 | TRBD1 | . | TRBV27 | CASSFGRGDLEAFF | TGTGCCAGCAGTTTCGGCAGGGGGGATCTGGAAGCTTTCTTT
TRBJ2-3 | TRBD2 | once | TRBV19 | CASSELAGQSTDTQYF | TGTGCCAGTAGTGAACTAGCGGGACAAAGCACAGATACGCAGTATTTT
TRBJ1-5 | . | . | TRBV5-1 | CASSPEGNQPQHF | TGCGCCAGCAGCCCGGAAGGCAATCAGCCCCAGCATTTT
TRBJ2-5 | TRBD2 | . | TRBV6-5 | CASLGGKTQYF | TGTGCCAGCCTGGGAGGGAAGACCCAGTACTTC
TRBJ1-1 | . | . | TRBV9 | CASSAQLGNTEAFF | TGTGCCAGCAGCGCTCAGTTGGGGAACACTGAAGCTTTCTTT
TRBJ1-2 | . | . | TRBV5-1 | CASSLDLGRYYGYTF | TGCGCCAGCAGCTTGGATTTAGGCAGATACTATGGCTACACCTTC
TRBJ2-3 | . | . | TRBV6-5 | CASSRKLSGTDTQYF | TGTGCCAGCAGTCGAAAACTTAGCGGAACAGATACGCAGTATTTT
TRBJ2-7 | TRBD2 | . | TRBV7-8 | CASSLTGGLVGEQYF | TGTGCCAGCAGCCTAACCGGGGGACTAGTTGGCGAGCAGTACTTC
TRBJ1-1 | . | . | TRBV4-2 | CAVRKNGQNTEAFF | TGTGCCGTCAGGAAGAACGGACAGAACACTGAAGCTTTCTTT